The 14 T cell receptor beta chains below come from one sample, sequenced in a study of CD8+ T cells in alopecia areata. Sequencing relied on a cDNA template that was reverse transcribed from extracted RNA. Measured with immunoSEQ multiplex PCR; TCRdb has only the in-frame clones, and not every one. The sample lists fewer than 150,000 clones; roughly three fifths were seen once. Specified treatment: oral pan-JAK inhibitor, 5-10 mg twice daily. The material sequenced was CD4+ T cells sorted from blood, taken at week 24, from a patient treated with tofacitinib. These receptors came from a human donor with alopecia areata.

V gene TRBV28 combines with J gene TRBJ2-2; no clear D. Trimming pared 7 bases from V and 2 bases from J, leaving 11 bases between. The length of the CDR3 is 14 residues. CDR1 MDHEN and CDR2 SYDVKM come from the germline V gene. CDR3 coding DNA: TGTGCCAGCATCTTAGGGCAAAACACCGGGGAGCTGTTTTTT. This translates into CASILGQNTGELFF. The entire variable domain, with the rest obtained from reference TRBV28 and TRBJ2-2, is as follows: DVKVTQSSRYLVKRTGEKVFLECVQDMDHENMFWYRQDPGLGLRLIYFSYDVKMKEKGDIPEGYSVSREKKERFSLILESASTNQTSMYLCASILGQNTGELFFGEGSRLTVL.

This chain uses TRBV25-1 with TRBJ1-5; 7 nucleotides align to TRBD1. The V and J ends lost 3 bases and 1 base, in that order; junction bases with no gene match: 0. CDR1 is MGHDK and CDR2 is SYGVNS in the germline V gene. The CDR3 has 14 residues. This CDR3 is CASSETGSNQPQHF. CDR3 nucleotides: TGTGCCAGCAGTGAGACAGGGAGCAATCAGCCCCAGCATTTT.

A few counts support this clone. This sequence joins TRBV29-1 and TRBJ2-3; 8 bases fit TRBD1. Trimming took 4 bases from V and 3 from J; bases not matched to a gene: 6. Germline V gene lookup returns CDR1 SQVTM and CDR2 ANQGSEA. The CDR3 is made up of 14 amino acids. This CDR3 is CSVGQTGVTDTQYF. Here the CDR3 DNA reads TGCAGCGTTGGCCAGACAGGGGTTACAGATACGCAGTATTTT.

The V gene is TRBV10-3, the J gene TRBJ2-5, with unresolved D. This CDR3 has 15 residues. Germline V gene lookup returns CDR1 ENHRY and CDR2 SYGVKD. V lost 0 bases and J 4 bases, leaving 12 bases between the germline ends. DNA for the CDR3: TGTGCCATCAGTGAGTCGGGATCAGGCAGAGAGACCCAGTACTTC. Encoded protein: CAISESGSGRETQYF.

J is TRBJ2-4 and V is TRBV4-3; 11 positions match TRBD2. CDR1 LGHNA and CDR2 YSLEER come from the germline V gene. The CDR3 totals 18 residues. V lost 0 bases and J lost 7; bases outside the gene matches: 11. As DNA, the CDR3 is TGCGCCAGCAGCCAAGAGGTACCCAGTAGCGGGGGGGCCAACATTCAGTACTTC. Its protein product is CASSQEVPSSGGANIQYF.

This clone was detected once. The chain has TRBV7-2 and TRBJ1-6; 10 nucleotides align to TRBD1. Germline V gene sequence: CDR1 SGHTA, CDR2 FQGNSA. The trim removed 6 bases at V and 10 bases at J, leaving 6 bases unmatched. CDR3 size: 14 residues. Here the CDR3 reads CASRVPGQGSPLHF. As DNA, the CDR3 is TGTGCCAGCAGGGTCCCGGGACAGGGGTCACCCCTCCACTTT.

The chain uses TRBV4-3 and TRBJ1-6; 8 bases are shared with TRBD1. CDR3 size: 14 residues. Unmatched junction bases numbered 5, after V lost 3 bases and J lost 10 bases. From germline, CDR1 is LGHNA and CDR2 YSLEER. This chain's CDR3 is CASSQGQAFSPLHF. CDR3 sequence (DNA): TGCGCCAGCAGCCAGGGACAGGCGTTCTCACCCCTCCACTTT.

The chain links TRBV29-1 to TRBJ1-1, with 7 nucleotides matching TRBD1. The CDR3 has 15 residues. Trimming took 7 bases from V and 2 from J; bases not matched to a gene: 13. Germline CDR1 is SQVTM and CDR2 is ANQGSEA. The CDR3 nucleotides read TGCAGCGCCGCGACAGGGAAAATCATAAACACTGAAGCTTTCTTT. The encoded protein is CSAATGKIINTEAFF.

On this clone: The junction departs from the called germline gene at one end, perhaps through a read error. The chain has TRBV29-1 and TRBJ1-5, with TRBD1 matching over 7 bases. The CDR3 has 13 residues. From germline, CDR1 is SQVTM and CDR2 ANQGSEA. The CDR3 region has the DNA TGCAGCGTTCGGGGACAGTTAAATCGGCCCCAGCATTTT. It specifies CSVRGQLNRPQHF.

The rearrangement links TRBV2 to TRBJ1-1; D is unclear. Deletions cut 6 bases from V and 4 bases from J, with 15 bases between. The CDR3 covers 14 residues. CDR1 is SNHLY and CDR2 is FYNNEI in the germline V gene. CDR3 residues: CASREPRSGTEAFF. The CDR3 bases are TGTGCCAGCAGGGAACCCAGATCAGGCACTGAAGCTTTCTTT. The full variable domain, in which reference TRBV2 and TRBJ1-1 provide the parts outside the CDR3, is EPEVTQTPSHQVTQMGQEVILRCVPISNHLYFYWYRQILGQKVEFLVSFYNNEISEKSEIFDDQFSVERPDGSNFTLKIRSTKLEDSAMYFCASREPRSGTEAFFGQGTRLTVV.

The J gene is TRBJ2-2, the V gene TRBV5-1; the D gene is possibly TRBD2 (5 bases). V lost 5 bases, J lost 5 bases, and 10 bases lay in between. The germline gives CDR1 SGHRS, CDR2 YFSETQ. The CDR3 covers 13 residues. The CDR3 reads CASRRESTGELFF. CDR3 coding DNA: TGCGCCAGCAGGAGGGAATCAACCGGGGAGCTGTTTTTT.

The chain uses TRBV19 and TRBJ1-2, with 7 bases that match TRBD1. CDR1 is LNHDA, CDR2 SQIVND, per germline (reference sequence). The V and J ends lost 7 bases and 3 bases, in that order; junction bases with no gene match: 11. The CDR3 sequence is 15 residues long. Here the CDR3 reads CASKAIFDRDYGYTF. The CDR3 region has the DNA TGTGCCAGTAAGGCCATATTTGACAGGGACTATGGCTACACCTTC.

The chain is built from TRBV11-3 and TRBJ2-2; a weak D match, TRBD2 (6 bases). CDR1 and CDR2 from the germline V gene are SGHNT and YENEEA. V lost 5 bases and J 4 bases, leaving 14 bases between the germline ends. The CDR3 has 15 residues. CDR3 sequence (DNA): TGTGCCAGCAGCCGACGGGGACTGTCCACCGGGGAGCTGTTTTTT. Translating gives CASSRRGLSTGELFF.

The chain recombines TRBV4-1 with TRBJ2-3; no clear D gene. V shed 0 bases and J shed 5 bases, with 0 bases lying between them. In germline, CDR1 is MGHRA, CDR2 YSYEKL. The length of the CDR3 is 11 residues. This CDR3 reads CASSQEDTQYF. CDR3 bases: TGCGCCAGCAGCCAAGAAGATACGCAGTATTTT.